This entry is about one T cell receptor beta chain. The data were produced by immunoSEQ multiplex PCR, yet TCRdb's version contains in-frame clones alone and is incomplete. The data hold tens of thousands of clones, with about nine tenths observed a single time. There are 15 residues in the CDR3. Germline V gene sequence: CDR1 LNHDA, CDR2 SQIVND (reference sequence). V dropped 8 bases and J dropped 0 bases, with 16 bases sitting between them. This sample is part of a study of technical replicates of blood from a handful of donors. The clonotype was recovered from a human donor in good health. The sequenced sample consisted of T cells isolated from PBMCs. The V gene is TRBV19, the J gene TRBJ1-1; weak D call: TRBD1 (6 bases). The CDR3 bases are TGTGCCAGTCGCCAGGGGCCGGATGTGAACACTGAAGCTTTCTTT. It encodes CASRQGPDVNTEAFF.